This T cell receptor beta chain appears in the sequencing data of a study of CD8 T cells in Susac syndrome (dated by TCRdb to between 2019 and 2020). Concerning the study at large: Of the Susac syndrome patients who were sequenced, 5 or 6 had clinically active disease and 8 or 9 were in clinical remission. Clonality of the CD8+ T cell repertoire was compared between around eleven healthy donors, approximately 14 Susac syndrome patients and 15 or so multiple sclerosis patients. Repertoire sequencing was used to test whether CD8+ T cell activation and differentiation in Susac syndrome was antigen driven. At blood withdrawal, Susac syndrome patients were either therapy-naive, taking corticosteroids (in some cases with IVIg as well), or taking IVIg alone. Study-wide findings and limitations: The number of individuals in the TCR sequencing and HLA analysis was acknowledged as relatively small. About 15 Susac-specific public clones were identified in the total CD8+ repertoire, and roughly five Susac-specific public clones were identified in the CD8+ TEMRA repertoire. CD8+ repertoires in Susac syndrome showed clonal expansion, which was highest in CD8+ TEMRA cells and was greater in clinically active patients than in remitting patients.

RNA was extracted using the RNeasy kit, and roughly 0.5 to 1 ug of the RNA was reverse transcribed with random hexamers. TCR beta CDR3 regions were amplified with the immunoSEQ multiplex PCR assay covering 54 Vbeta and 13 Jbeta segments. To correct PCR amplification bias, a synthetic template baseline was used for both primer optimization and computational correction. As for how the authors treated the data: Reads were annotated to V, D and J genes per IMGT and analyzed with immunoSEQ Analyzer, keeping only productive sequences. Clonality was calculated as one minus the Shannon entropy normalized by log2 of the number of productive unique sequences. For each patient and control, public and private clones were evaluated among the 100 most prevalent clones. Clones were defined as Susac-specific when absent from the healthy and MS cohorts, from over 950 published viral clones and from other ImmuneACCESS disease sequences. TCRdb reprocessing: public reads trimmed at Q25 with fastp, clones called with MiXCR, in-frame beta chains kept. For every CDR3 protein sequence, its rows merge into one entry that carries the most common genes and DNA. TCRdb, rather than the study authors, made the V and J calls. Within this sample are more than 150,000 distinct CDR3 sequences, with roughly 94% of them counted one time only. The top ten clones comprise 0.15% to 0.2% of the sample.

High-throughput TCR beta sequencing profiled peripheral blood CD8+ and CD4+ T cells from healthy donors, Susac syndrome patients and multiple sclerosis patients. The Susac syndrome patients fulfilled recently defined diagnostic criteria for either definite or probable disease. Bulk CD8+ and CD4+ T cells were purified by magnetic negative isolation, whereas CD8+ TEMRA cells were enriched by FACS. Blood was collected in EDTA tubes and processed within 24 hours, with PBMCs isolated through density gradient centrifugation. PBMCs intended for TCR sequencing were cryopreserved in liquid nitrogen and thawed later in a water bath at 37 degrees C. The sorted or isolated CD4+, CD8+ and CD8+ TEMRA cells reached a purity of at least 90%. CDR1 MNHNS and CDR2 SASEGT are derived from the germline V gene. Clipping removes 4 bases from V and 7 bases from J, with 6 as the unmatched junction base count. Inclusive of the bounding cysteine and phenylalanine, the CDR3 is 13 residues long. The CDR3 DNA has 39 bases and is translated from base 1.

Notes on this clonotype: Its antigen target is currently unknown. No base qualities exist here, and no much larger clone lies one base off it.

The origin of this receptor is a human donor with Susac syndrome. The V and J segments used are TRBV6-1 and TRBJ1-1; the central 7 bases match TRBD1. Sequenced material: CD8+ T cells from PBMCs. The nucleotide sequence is TGTGCCAGCAGTGGACAGGGAGTCGGTGAAGCTTTCTTT. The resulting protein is CASSGQGVGEAFF.